These 20 T cell receptor beta chains were all obtained from the same sample, sequenced in a study of shared clonotypes between healthy human individuals. TCRdb's copy holds only in-frame clones and misses some; the assay was immunoSEQ multiplex PCR. Here the sample spans 2,100,000 or so clones, around 95% being singletons. Specimen: naive CD4+ T cells sorted from blood. As for subset: CD45RA+ positively selected. The receptors originated from a man between 18 and 35 years old in good health.

The chain couples TRBV7-6 to TRBJ2-5; TRBD1 aligns across 8 bases. The CDR3 has 14 amino acids. V trimming: 3 bases; J trimming: 4 bases; junction bases outside the gene matches: 4. The germline V gene has CDR1 SGHVS and CDR2 FNYEAQ. Here the CDR3 DNA reads TGTGCCAGCAGCTTCCAGGACAGGGCAGAGACCCAGTACTTC. This translates into CASSFQDRAETQYF.

Only one count was recorded for this clone. The same CDR3 also results from other DNA sequences found in this sample. The rearrangement joins TRBV5-1 to TRBJ1-1, with D unresolved. V was trimmed by 1 base and J by 0 bases, leaving 4 bases between them. Germline values: CDR1 SGHRS, CDR2 YFSETQ. The CDR3 totals 13 residues. Here the CDR3 reads CASSLRLNTEAFF. The CDR3 nucleotides are TGCGCCAGCAGCTTGAGGTTGAACACTGAAGCTTTCTTT.

The CDR3 region is CAWSRGRTSDSTDTQYF. The CDR3 nucleotides are TGTGCCTGGAGTAGGGGACGGACTAGCGACAGCACAGATACGCAGTATTTT. This sequence joins TRBV30 and TRBJ2-3; 9 bases agree with TRBD2. CDR1 and CDR2 from the germline V gene are GTSNPN and SVGIG (reference sequence). After removal of 2 bases from V and 0 bases from J, the junction contained 9 bases not matched to a gene. This CDR3 spans 17 amino acids. The complete variable domain, with remaining parts taken from reference TRBV30 and TRBJ2-3, reads SQTIHQWPATLVQPVGSPLSLECTVEGTSNPNLYWYRQAAGRGLQLLFYSVGIGQISSEVPQNLSASRPQDRQFILSSKKLLLSDSGFYLCAWSRGRTSDSTDTQYFGPGTRLTVL.

The rearrangement links TRBV4-1 to TRBJ2-4, with TRBD2 matching over 11 bases. Germline loops: CDR1 MGHRA, CDR2 YSYEKL. This CDR3 contains 15 residues. V gave up 0 bases and J gave up 6 bases; unmatched junction bases: 1. This CDR3 reads CASSQEGTSGNIQYF. The CDR3 region has the DNA TGCGCCAGCAGCCAAGAAGGGACTAGCGGAAACATTCAGTACTTC.

The chain carries TRBV7-2 and TRBJ1-2, with D perhaps TRBD1 (5 bases). The V end lost 5 bases, the J end lost 7 bases, and 11 bases lay between the germline ends. CDR1 and CDR2 from the germline V gene are SGHTA and FQGNSA. This CDR3 is built from 12 residues. CDR3 residues: CASSKRGGGYTF. The CDR3 DNA reads as TGTGCCAGCAGCAAGAGGGGAGGTGGCTACACCTTC. The variable domain in full, completed from reference TRBV7-2 and TRBJ1-2, reads GAGVSQSPSNKVTEKGKDVELRCDPISGHTALYWYRQSLGQGLEFLIYFQGNSAPDKSGLPSDRFSAERTGGSVSTLTIQRTQQEDSAVYLCASSKRGGGYTFGSGTRLTVV.

The chain uses TRBV6-6 and TRBJ2-1, with D possibly being TRBD2 (6 bases). V was clipped by 4 bases and J by 9 bases, with 16 bases between them. CDR1 and CDR2 from the germline V gene are MNHNY and SVGAGI (reference sequence). The CDR3 contains 14 residues. In DNA, the CDR3 is TGTGCCAGCAGTTCTAGACTAGGTACGGGTGAGCAGTTCTTC. It is translated as CASSSRLGTGEQFF.

The chain uses TRBV29-1 and TRBJ2-3; 7 nucleotides match TRBD2. CDR1 is SQVTM, CDR2 ANQGSEA, per germline. V was pared by 4 bases and J by 3 bases, with 7 bases of the junction left unmatched. This CDR3 has 14 residues. CDR3 DNA sequence: TGCAGCGTTGTTGTGGGGGGGAAGACAGATACGCAGTATTTT. Its protein is CSVVVGGKTDTQYF.

This chain uses TRBV6-1 with TRBJ1-1, with D hard to call. This CDR3 spans 15 amino acids. The V gene's germline CDR1 is MNHNS and CDR2 SASEGT. V shed 6 bases and J shed 2 bases, with 16 bases lying between them. CDR3 DNA: TGTGCCAGCAGAGTCACCTCCGGGCCAAACACTGAAGCTTTCTTT. The encoded protein is CASRVTSGPNTEAFF.

The chain has TRBV5-1 and TRBJ2-7; TRBD1 matches at 8 bases. Germline trimming cut 4 bases from V and 6 bases from J; bases unmatched to any gene: 12. The CDR3 spans 15 residues. The germline V gene has CDR1 SGHRS and CDR2 YFSETQ. In DNA form, the CDR3 reads TGCGCCAGCAGCGCCCTCACAGGGGGTCCCTCCGAGCAGTACTTC. As protein: CASSALTGGPSEQYF.

The rearrangement links TRBV9 to TRBJ2-7; maybe TRBD2 (6 bases). The V and J ends lost 3 bases and 3 bases respectively, with 19 bases between them. The CDR3 has 16 amino acids. Germline lookup yields CDR1 SGDLS and CDR2 YYNGEE. CDR3 residues: CASSASSVAGNYEQYF. The DNA of the CDR3 is TGTGCCAGCAGCGCTTCCTCCGTGGCGGGGAACTACGAGCAGTACTTC.

The chain recombines TRBV9 with TRBJ2-5; TRBD2 matches at 9 bases. CDR3 size: 16 residues. V trimming: 4 bases; J trimming: 4 bases; junction bases outside the gene matches: 11. Germline CDR1 is SGDLS and CDR2 is YYNGEE. The chain's CDR3 is CASSPEGSGGGETQYF. The CDR3 DNA follows: TGTGCCAGCAGCCCCGAGGGTAGCGGGGGAGGAGAGACCCAGTACTTC.

V usage is TRBV4-1 and J usage is TRBJ2-7; 8 bases align to TRBD1. Trimming cost V 0 bases and J 4 bases; bases outside gene matches: 2. The CDR3 sequence is 14 residues long. Germline CDR1 is MGHRA and CDR2 is YSYEKL. The CDR3: CASSQEDRGYEQYF. The CDR3 nucleotides are TGCGCCAGCAGCCAAGAAGACAGGGGATACGAGCAGTACTTC.

The chain couples TRBV4-1 to TRBJ1-6; D is unclear. There are 18 residues in the CDR3. Trimming removed 4 bases at V and 0 bases at J, with 16 bases between. Germline V CDR1 and CDR2: MGHRA, YSYEKL. The CDR3, as DNA: TGCGCCAGCAGCCTAAGCGCATGGGGTTACTCCTATAATTCACCCCTCCACTTT. It is translated as CASSLSAWGYSYNSPLHF.

The genes are TRBV10-3 and TRBJ2-7; 7 positions match TRBD2. Germline V lookup: CDR1 ENHRY, CDR2 SYGVKD. The J segment lost 4 bases and the V segment lost 4 bases, leaving 7 bases of the junction unmatched. This CDR3 has 14 amino acids. CDR3 nucleotide sequence: TGTGCCATCAGTGCGGGGGGTCCTATATACGAGCAGTACTTC. This translates into CAISAGGPIYEQYF.

This clone has just one count. The sample holds other DNA sequences that translate to the same CDR3. The CDR3 coding sequence is TGTGCCAGCAGTTACTCACTAGCGGGACCCTACGAGCAGTACTTC. Translated, it gives CASSYSLAGPYEQYF. This chain uses TRBV6-5 with TRBJ2-7, with TRBD2 matching over 10 bases. Trimming cost V 0 bases and J 2 bases; bases outside gene matches: 1. Germline V lookup: CDR1 MNHEY, CDR2 SVGAGI. This CDR3 is 15 amino acids long.

The V and J genes are TRBV4-1 and TRBJ1-1, with a possible D match to TRBD1 (5 bases). Germline V CDR1 and CDR2: MGHRA, YSYEKL. The CDR3 consists of 14 residues. V was trimmed by 8 bases and J by 4 bases, leaving 17 bases between them. The CDR3 sequence: CASEIGRGGTEAFF. Here the CDR3 DNA reads TGCGCCAGCGAGATAGGACGCGGGGGCACTGAAGCTTTCTTT.

This clone was observed a single time. The J gene is TRBJ1-2, the V gene TRBV30, with D possibly being TRBD1 (6 bases). Per germline, CDR1 GTSNPN and CDR2 SVGIG (reference sequence). This CDR3 has 14 amino acids. V was cut by 1 base and J by 7 bases, with 16 bases left in between. The CDR3 sequence is CAWSDNDRLSGYTF. Written as DNA, the CDR3 is TGTGCCTGGAGTGACAACGACAGGTTGAGTGGCTACACCTTC.

In regard to this clone: Other DNA sequences from this sample encode an identical CDR3 as well. CDR3 loop: CASSLAGNNEQFF. The CDR3 nucleotides are TGCGCCAGCAGCTTGGCCGGGAACAATGAGCAGTTCTTC. The chain combines TRBV5-1 with TRBJ2-1; D perhaps matches TRBD2 (5 bases). Germline V gene sequence: CDR1 SGHRS, CDR2 YFSETQ. Trimming left V 0 bases short and J 5 bases short, with 6 bases between. CDR3 length equals 13 residues.

This chain connects TRBV30 to TRBJ1-4, with 8 bases matching TRBD1. The CDR3 has 15 residues. The V gene end was trimmed by 3 bases and the J gene end by 3 bases; junction bases not matched to a gene: 6. Per germline, CDR1 GTSNPN and CDR2 SVGIG (reference sequence). The CDR3 DNA is TGTGCCTGGAGAAGCAGGGGGCCTGCTAATGAAAAACTGTTTTTT. It encodes CAWRSRGPANEKLFF. Based on the CDR3 plus reference TRBV30 and TRBJ1-4, the full variable domain is SQTIHQWPATLVQPVGSPLSLECTVEGTSNPNLYWYRQAAGRGLQLLFYSVGIGQISSEVPQNLSASRPQDRQFILSSKKLLLSDSGFYLCAWRSRGPANEKLFFGSGTQLSVL.

The chain joins TRBV7-8 to TRBJ1-2; D perhaps matches TRBD1 (6 bases). Germline V gene lookup returns CDR1 SGHVS and CDR2 FQNEAQ. CDR3 length: 14 residues. The germline V and J ends were trimmed by 2 bases and 8 bases, with 15 bases remaining between them. CDR3 in amino acids: CASSLIDQGQGYTF. In DNA, the CDR3 is TGTGCCAGCAGCTTAATAGACCAGGGGCAAGGCTACACCTTC.